This T cell receptor (beta chain) is drawn from a study of T cells after yellow fever vaccination. This clonotype occurred many times. Its target is unknown. Study-wide results and caveats: Researchers cautioned that FACS-sorted repertoires could harbor abundant clonotypes contaminating from the bulk population. The secondary response was weaker, and its peak arrived faster, on day 5 versus 15. CD4 and CD8 compartments shared a small share of clonotypes.

Germline trimming cut 6 bases from V and 7 bases from J; bases unmatched to any gene: 4. CDR3 size: 14 residues. Germline-derived CDR1 and CDR2 are DFQATT and SNEGSKA (reference sequence). Template switching by 5'RACE produced TCR cDNA, adding a universal primer site and UMIs. MiXCR, run by TCRdb on the 5' RACE reads, gives a single entry per CDR3 protein. The sample comprises 500,000 to 550,000 distinct CDR3 sequences, around a fifth of which are singletons, and about a sixth rests with the top ten. The gene calls are TRBV20-1 and TRBJ2-1; the match to TRBD2 covers 15 bases. This receptor was taken from a man aged 18 to 30 who received the YFV17D yellow fever vaccine. Source: PBMCs, taken more than 20 days after the first yellow fever vaccination. CDR3 sequence: CSAKGLAGGNEQFF. DNA for the CDR3: TGCAGTGCCAAGGGACTAGCGGGGGGTAATGAGCAGTTCTTC.